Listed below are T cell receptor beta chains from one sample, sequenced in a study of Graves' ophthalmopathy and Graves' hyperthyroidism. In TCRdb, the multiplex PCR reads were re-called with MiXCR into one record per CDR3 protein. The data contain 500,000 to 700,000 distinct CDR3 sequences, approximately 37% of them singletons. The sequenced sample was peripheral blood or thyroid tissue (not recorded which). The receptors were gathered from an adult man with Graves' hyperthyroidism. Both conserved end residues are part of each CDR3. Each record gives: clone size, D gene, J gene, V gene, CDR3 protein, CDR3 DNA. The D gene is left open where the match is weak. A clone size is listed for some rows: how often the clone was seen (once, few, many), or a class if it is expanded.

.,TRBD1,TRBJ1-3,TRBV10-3,CAISELGQLGNTIYF,TGTGCCATCAGTGAGTTGGGACAGTTGGGGAACACCATATATTTT
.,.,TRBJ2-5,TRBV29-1,CSLGQRQETQYF,TGCAGCCTCGGACAGCGTCAAGAGACCCAGTACTTC
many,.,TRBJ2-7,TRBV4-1,CASSQEEATYEQYF,TGCGCCAGCAGCCAAGAAGAGGCAACCTACGAGCAGTACTTC
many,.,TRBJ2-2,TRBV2,CASRNQGTNTGELFF,TGTGCCAGCAGAAACCAGGGGACGAACACCGGGGAGCTGTTTTTT
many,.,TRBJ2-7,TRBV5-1,CASSLEGAVSEQYF,TGCGCCAGCAGCTTAGAGGGCGCAGTATCCGAGCAGTACTTC
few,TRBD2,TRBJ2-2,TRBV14,CASSALAGLSTGELFF,TGTGCCAGCAGCGCGCTAGCGGGGCTGTCCACCGGGGAGCTGTTTTTT
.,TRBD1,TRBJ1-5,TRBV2,CASSFYRGRNQPRHF,TGTGCCAGCAGTTTTTACAGGGGGAGGAATCAGCCCCGGCATTTT
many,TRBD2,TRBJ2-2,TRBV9,CASSSGLMTFGELFF,TGTGCCAGCTCCTCGGGACTAATGACATTTGGGGAGCTGTTTTTT
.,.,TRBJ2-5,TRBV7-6,CASSLEPFGETQYF,TGTGCCAGCAGCTTAGAGCCTTTTGGGGAGACCCAGTACTTC
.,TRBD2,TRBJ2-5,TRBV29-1,CSVWTSGGGQYF,TGCAGCGTCTGGACTAGCGGAGGGGGCCAGTACTTC
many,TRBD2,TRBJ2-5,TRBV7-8,CASSFSSGGGETQYF,TGTGCCAGCAGCTTCTCTAGCGGGGGAGGAGAGACCCAGTACTTC
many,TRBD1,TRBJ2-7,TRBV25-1,CASSSTGILVGQYF,TGTGCCAGCAGTTCGACAGGGATATTGGTTGGGCAGTACTTC
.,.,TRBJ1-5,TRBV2,CASRPTVQETQHF,TGTGCCAGCAGGCCGACGGTTCAAGAGACCCAGCATTTT
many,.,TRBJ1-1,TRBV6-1,CASSEGPNLNTEAFF,TGTGCCAGCAGTGAAGGGCCAAACCTGAACACTGAAGCTTTCTTT
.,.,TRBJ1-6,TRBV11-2,CASSLDRGSLLHF,TGTGCCAGCAGCTTAGATCGGGGGTCGCTCCTCCACTTT
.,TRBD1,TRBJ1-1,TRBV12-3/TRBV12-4,CASSSTGGLPMNTEAFF,TGTGCCAGCAGTTCGACAGGGGGCCTTCCTATGAACACTGAAGCTTTCTTT
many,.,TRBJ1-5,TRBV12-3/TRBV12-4,CASSLGGVSNQPQHF,TGTGCCAGCAGTTTAGGAGGGGTTAGCAATCAGCCCCAGCATTTT
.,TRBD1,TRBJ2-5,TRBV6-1,CASDPGQGQGTQYF,TGTGCCAGCGACCCGGGACAGGGACAAGGGACCCAGTACTTC
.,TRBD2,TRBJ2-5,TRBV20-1,CSANIAGEETQYF,TGCAGTGCTAATATAGCGGGAGAAGAGACCCAGTACTTC
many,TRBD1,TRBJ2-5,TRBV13,CASSPSDRGDETQYF,TGTGCCAGCAGCCCTAGCGACAGGGGAGACGAGACCCAGTACTTC
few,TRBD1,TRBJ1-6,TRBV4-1,CASSHLPGQRGPNSPLHF,TGCGCCAGCAGCCATTTACCGGGACAGCGAGGGCCAAATTCACCCCTCCACTTT
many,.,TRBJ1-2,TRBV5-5,CASSPQRGINYGYTF,TGTGCCAGCAGCCCGCAGCGGGGGATTAACTATGGCTACACCTTC
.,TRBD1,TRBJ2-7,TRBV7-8,CASSLDRERHEQYF,TGTGCCAGCAGCCTGGACAGGGAGAGGCACGAGCAGTACTTC
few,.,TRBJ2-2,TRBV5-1,CASSLDPPGNAGELFF,TGCGCCAGCAGCTTGGATCCCCCCGGAAACGCCGGGGAGCTGTTTTTT
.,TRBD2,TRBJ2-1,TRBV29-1,CSVDNGRASYNEQFF,TGCAGCGTTGATAACGGGAGGGCGTCCTACAATGAGCAGTTCTTC
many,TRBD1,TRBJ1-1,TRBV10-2,CASKSDRTGNIGFF,TGCGCCAGCAAATCAGATCGGACAGGGAACATTGGTTTCTTT
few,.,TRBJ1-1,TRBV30,CAWAPAGNTEAFF,TGTGCCTGGGCCCCTGCCGGGAACACTGAAGCTTTCTTT
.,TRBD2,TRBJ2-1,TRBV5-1,CASSLPGTSGYNEQFF,TGCGCCAGCAGCTTGCCCGGGACTAGCGGTTACAATGAGCAGTTCTTC
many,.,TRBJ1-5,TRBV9,CASSVNSDQPQHF,TGTGCCAGCAGCGTTAACAGTGATCAGCCCCAGCATTTT
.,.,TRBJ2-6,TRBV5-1,CASSSRIGSGANVLTF,TGTGCCAGCAGCTCAAGGATAGGGTCTGGGGCCAACGTCCTGACTTTC
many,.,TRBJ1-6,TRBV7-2,CASSSTGNSPLHF,TGTGCCAGCAGCTCAACGGGTAATTCACCCCTCCACTTT
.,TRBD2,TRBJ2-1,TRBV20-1,CSATTGTSGRNEQFF,TGCAGTGCTACTACCGGGACTAGCGGGAGGAATGAGCAGTTCTTC
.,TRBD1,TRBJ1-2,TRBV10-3,CAIKDPVTGSYGYTF,TGTGCCATCAAGGACCCAGTGACAGGGAGCTATGGCTACACCTTC
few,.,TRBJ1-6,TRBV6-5,CARNNGVPQRNSPLHF,TGTGCCAGGAACAACGGAGTCCCCCAACGGAATTCACCCCTCCACTTT
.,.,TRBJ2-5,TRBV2,CASSLEEGPIQETQYF,TGTGCCAGCAGCCTGGAGGAGGGGCCAATACAAGAGACCCAGTACTTC
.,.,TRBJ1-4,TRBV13,CASSLGTGLLFF,TGTGCCAGCAGCTTAGGAACAGGTTTACTGTTTTTT
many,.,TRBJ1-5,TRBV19,CASRGERGATGQPQHF,TGTGCCAGTAGGGGGGAGCGGGGGGCAACGGGACAGCCCCAGCATTTT
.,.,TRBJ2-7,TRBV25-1,CASSDRTGSHEQYF,TGTGCCAGCAGTGACCGTACAGGGTCCCACGAGCAGTACTTC
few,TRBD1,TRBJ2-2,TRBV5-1,CASSFTGTGATGELFF,TGCGCCAGCAGCTTCACCGGGACAGGGGCTACCGGGGAGCTGTTTTTT
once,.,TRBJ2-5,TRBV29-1,CSVWVQNQETQYF,TGCAGCGTGTGGGTGCAGAACCAAGAGACCCAGTACTTC
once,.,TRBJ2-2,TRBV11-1,CASSPPLGQGTGELFF,TGTGCCAGCAGCCCCCCCCTAGGGCAGGGCACCGGGGAGCTGTTTTTT
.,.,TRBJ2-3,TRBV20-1,CSARDTQYF,TGCAGTGCTAGAGATACGCAGTATTTT
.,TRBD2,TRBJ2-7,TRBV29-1,CSVAAGVDSYEQYF,TGCAGCGTAGCAGCGGGAGTAGACTCCTACGAGCAGTACTTC
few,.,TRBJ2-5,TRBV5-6,CASSPRPGETQYF,TGTGCCAGCAGCCCCCGCCCGGGGGAGACCCAGTACTTC
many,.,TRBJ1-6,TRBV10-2,CASRGIWSPLHF,TGCGCCAGCAGAGGGATATGGTCACCCCTCCACTTT
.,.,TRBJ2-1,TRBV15,CATSSLGSPGSNEQFF,TGTGCCACCAGCAGCCTCGGATCCCCAGGGTCCAATGAGCAGTTCTTC
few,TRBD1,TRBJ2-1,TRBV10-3,CAISESRTGGDNEQFF,TGTGCCATCAGTGAGTCGAGGACAGGGGGGGACAATGAGCAGTTCTTC
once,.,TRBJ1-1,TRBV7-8,CASNLGNTEAFF,TGTGCCAGCAACCTGGGGAACACTGAAGCTTTCTTT
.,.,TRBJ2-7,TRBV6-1,CASSSRVFPYEQYF,TGTGCCAGCAGTTCAAGGGTATTCCCCTACGAGCAGTACTTC
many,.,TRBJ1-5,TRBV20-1,CSASPGTYNQPQHF,TGCAGTGCTAGTCCCGGGACTTATAATCAGCCCCAGCATTTT
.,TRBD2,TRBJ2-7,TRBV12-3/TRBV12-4,CASSQAGHF,TGTGCCAGCAGCCAAGCGGGACACTTC
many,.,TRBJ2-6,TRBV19,CASRRQVWGANVLTF,TGTGCCAGTAGAAGACAGGTGTGGGGGGCCAACGTCCTGACTTTC
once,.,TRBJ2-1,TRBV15,CATSRKRSSSYNEQFF,TGTGCCACCAGCAGAAAGAGATCTAGCTCCTACAATGAGCAGTTCTTC
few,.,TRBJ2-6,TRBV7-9,CASSPPGGMGANVLTF,TGTGCCAGCTCACCACCGGGGGGCATGGGGGCCAACGTCCTGACTTTC
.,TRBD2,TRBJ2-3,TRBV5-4,CASSSLHSGGSDTQYF,TGTGCCAGCAGCTCCCTACATAGCGGGGGCTCAGATACGCAGTATTTT